A single TCR beta chain is shown here with its context. Looked up from germline, CDR1 is LNHDA and CDR2 is SQIVND (reference sequence). Trimming took 10 bases from V and 7 from J; bases not matched to a gene: 9. CDR3 size: 13 residues. The data were taken from a study of blood T cell repertoires in COVID-19. Across the whole study: Sites across the United States, Italy and Spain contributed samples from acute and convalescent COVID-19.

Per the original methods: Reference gene primer amplification yielded estimated nucleated cell counts. TCRdb keeps only in-frame clones here, not all; method: immunoSEQ multiplex PCR. V and J calls and clone size are copied from that table; D and trimming were computed from the DNA. Counted here are some 200,000 clones, about 85% occurring once; the ten biggest clones make up 1.5% to 2%. The clonotype originates from a man between 65 and 85 years old with acute or convalescent COVID-19. Sequenced input: peripheral blood. J is TRBJ1-5 and V is TRBV19, with 8 bases fitting TRBD1. The CDR3 sequence is CAIGDRGRQPQHF. Here the CDR3 DNA reads TGTGCCATCGGCGACAGGGGCCGCCAGCCCCAGCATTTT.